These 32 T cell receptor beta chains were all obtained from the same sample, sequenced in a study of T cells expressing NK-cell markers. TCRdb reprocessed the 5' RACE reads, with one entry per CDR3 protein and no DNA. Its table lists over 250,000 distinct CDR3 sequences. The sequenced sample was blood T cells: a sorted CD56 or NKG2C T cell subset, CD4+ or CD8+ T cells, or bulk PBMC T cells (not recorded which). The receptors stem from a woman aged 18 to 75 in good health.

The chain has TRBV6-2 or TRBV6-3 and TRBJ2-1. The CDR3 totals 14 residues. CDR1 and CDR2 from the germline V gene are MNHEY and SVGEGT. The CDR3 region is CASRGTLGYNEQFF.

This rearrangement joins TRBV3-1 to TRBJ1-1; TCRdb selects TRBD1, and the lack of DNA leaves this call unchecked. The CDR3 is made up of 14 amino acids. Germline-derived CDR1 and CDR2 are LGHDT and YNNKEL (reference sequence). CDR3 sequence reads: CASSQGWGRTEAFF.

The V call is TRBV5-4, the J call TRBJ1-2. Germline V gene data show CDR1 as SGHNT and CDR2 as YYREEE (reference sequence). The CDR3 runs 15 residues. The CDR3 loop is CASSLRETSNYGYTF.

The chain employs TRBV12-3 or TRBV12-4 and TRBJ2-7; TCRdb's D call of TRBD2 is untestable without DNA. The CDR3 totals 15 residues. CDR3 sequence reads: CASSSGTSLSYEQYF.

The CDR3 protein is CASSLDKSNTGELFF. The chain joins TRBV12-3 or TRBV12-4 to TRBJ2-2; there is no DNA to check the TCRdb D call of TRBD1. The CDR3 sequence is 15 residues long.

The chain recombines TRBV20-1 with TRBJ2-3; TCRdb picks TRBD2, but there is no DNA to check that call. The CDR3 has 15 amino acids. Germline-derived CDR1 and CDR2 are DFQATT and SNEGSKA (reference sequence). The CDR3 region is CSARGGTSGTDTQYF.

The CDR3 region is CASSVAGLNSYEQYF. The chain links TRBV9 to TRBJ2-7; TCRdb reports TRBD2, a call that lacks DNA to check it against. This CDR3 comprises 15 residues. Germline-derived CDR1 and CDR2 are SGDLS and YYNGEE.

The rearrangement uses TRBV6-1 and TRBJ2-1; with no DNA, the TCRdb D assignment of TRBD2 cannot be verified. This CDR3 spans 15 amino acids. Germline V gene lookup returns CDR1 MNHNS and CDR2 SASEGT. CDR3 in amino acids: CASSIGTSGYNEQFF.

The V and J genes are TRBV3-1 and TRBJ2-7. CDR1 is LGHDT, CDR2 YNNKEL, per germline (reference sequence). The CDR3 contains 11 residues. The CDR3 sequence is CASSQDAKQYF.

This chain connects TRBV5-1 to TRBJ1-1; as DNA is missing, the TRBD1 call by TCRdb cannot be tested. The CDR3 consists of 13 residues. Germline V CDR1 and CDR2: SGHRS, YFSETQ. The CDR3 is CASSTDSLTEAFF.

The chain couples TRBV24-1 to TRBJ1-5. Germline V gene data show CDR1 as KGHDR and CDR2 as SFDVKD. The CDR3 totals 13 residues. The CDR3 here is CATSDFPDQPQHF.

The rearrangement uses TRBV4-1 and TRBJ1-1; the D call of TRBD1 rests on TCRdb alone, since no DNA is present to check it. Per the germline V gene, CDR1 is MGHRA and CDR2 is YSYEKL. There are 16 residues in the CDR3. The CDR3 protein is CASSQEGQAFYTEAFF.

This chain links TRBV29-1 with TRBJ2-7; with no DNA, the TCRdb D assignment of TRBD2 cannot be verified. The CDR3 runs 15 residues. The germline gives CDR1 SQVTM, CDR2 ANQGSEA. CDR3 amino acids: CSVEARVRGIYEQYF.

The J gene is TRBJ1-1, the V gene TRBV12-3 or TRBV12-4. The CDR3 is 13 amino acids. The CDR3 region is CASSWQLNTEAFF.

The chain's CDR3 is CASSLGRESSGLFF. This chain connects TRBV7-2 to TRBJ2-1; TCRdb's D gene call, TRBD2, goes unchecked for lack of DNA. Germline CDR1 SGHTA, CDR2 FQGNSA. The CDR3 is made up of 14 amino acids.

The rearrangement links TRBV4-2 to TRBJ2-5; lacking DNA, the TRBD2 call made by TCRdb goes unchecked. CDR3 size: 18 residues. Germline V gene data show CDR1 as LGHNA and CDR2 as YNFKEQ. This chain's CDR3 is CASSQDAASGRRGETQYF.

This rearrangement joins TRBV20-1 to TRBJ2-2; absent DNA, TCRdb's TRBD2 call cannot be checked. The CDR3 has 16 amino acids. Per germline, CDR1 DFQATT and CDR2 SNEGSKA (reference sequence). This CDR3 is CSARSRARGGTGELFF.

The chain has TRBV5-6 and TRBJ2-7. The germline V gene encodes CDR1 SGHDT and CDR2 YYEEEE. This CDR3 has 14 residues. This CDR3 reads CASSLMRLYYEQYF.

The V call is TRBV12-3 or TRBV12-4, the J call TRBJ1-4; TCRdb's D gene call, TRBD1, goes unchecked for lack of DNA. This CDR3 region has 14 residues. CDR3 protein: CASTSDRLHEKLFF.

This chain links TRBV7-8 with TRBJ1-1. Germline loops: CDR1 SGHVS, CDR2 FQNEAQ. The CDR3 contains 15 residues. Here the CDR3 reads CASSLAGAVNTEAFF.

This chain joins TRBV7-2 and TRBJ2-6; the D call of TRBD1 rests on TCRdb alone, since no DNA is present to check it. CDR1 SGHTA and CDR2 FQGNSA come from the germline V gene. This CDR3 contains 16 residues. This CDR3 reads CASSLARGTGANVLTF. Full variable domain (remainder filled in from reference TRBV7-2 and TRBJ2-6): GAGVSQSPSNKVTEKGKDVELRCDPISGHTALYWYRQSLGQGLEFLIYFQGNSAPDKSGLPSDRFSAERTGGSVSTLTIQRTQQEDSAVYLCASSLARGTGANVLTFGAGSRLTVL.

This chain links TRBV3-1 with TRBJ2-1. This CDR3 has 11 amino acids. Germline V gene lookup returns CDR1 LGHDT and CDR2 YNNKEL (reference sequence). This chain's CDR3 is CASSQDRIPFF.

V usage is TRBV28 and J usage is TRBJ1-2. The germline V gene encodes CDR1 MDHEN and CDR2 SYDVKM. The CDR3 covers 15 residues. CDR3 region: CASSLGRSMSYGYTF.

This CDR3 reads CSARLRTQQETQYF. This chain uses TRBV20-1 with TRBJ2-5. The CDR3 has 14 amino acids. Germline V gives CDR1 DFQATT, CDR2 SNEGSKA (reference sequence).

This clonotype is medium-sized by frequency. The chain carries TRBV12-3 or TRBV12-4 and TRBJ2-2. This CDR3 contains 15 residues. The CDR3 region is CASKVSTANTGELFF.

The chain recombines TRBV5-1 with TRBJ2-1; with no DNA, the TCRdb D assignment of TRBD1 cannot be verified. The CDR3 is 16 amino acids. CDR1 is SGHRS and CDR2 is YFSETQ in the germline V gene. The chain's CDR3 is CASSYLEGGPDNEQFF.

CDR3 loop: CASSTTGFGNSPLHF. This rearrangement joins TRBV12-3 or TRBV12-4 to TRBJ1-6; TCRdb's D gene call, TRBD1, goes unchecked for lack of DNA. The CDR3 length is 15 residues.

The genes are TRBV11-2 and TRBJ1-1; TCRdb designates TRBD1, a call that cannot be tested without DNA. CDR1 and CDR2 from the germline V gene are SGHAT and FQNNGV. The CDR3 covers 21 residues. CDR3 protein: CASSLVSGTAIDRSGLTEAFF. Complete variable domain (other parts from reference TRBV11-2 and TRBJ1-1): EAGVAQSPRYKIIEKRQSVAFWCNPISGHATLYWYQQILGQGPKLLIQFQNNGVVDDSQLPKDRFSAERLKGVDSTLKIQPAKLEDSAVYLCASSLVSGTAIDRSGLTEAFFGQGTRLTVV.

The V gene is TRBV7-3, the J gene TRBJ2-3. CDR3 size: 13 residues. The V gene's germline CDR1 is SGHTA and CDR2 FQGTGA. CDR3: CASSLRPADTQYF.

The chain is built from TRBV11-2 and TRBJ2-7; TCRdb indicates TRBD1, and absent DNA this call remains unverified. The length of the CDR3 is 14 residues. The germline V gene encodes CDR1 SGHAT and CDR2 FQNNGV. This CDR3 is CASSLAGPSYEQYF. The whole variable domain, remainder taken from reference TRBV11-2 and TRBJ2-7, is EAGVAQSPRYKIIEKRQSVAFWCNPISGHATLYWYQQILGQGPKLLIQFQNNGVVDDSQLPKDRFSAERLKGVDSTLKIQPAKLEDSAVYLCASSLAGPSYEQYFGPGTRLTVT.

The rearrangement uses TRBV3-1 and TRBJ1-1. The CDR3 consists of 11 residues. Germline values: CDR1 LGHDT, CDR2 YNNKEL (reference sequence). CDR3 sequence: CASSHGGQAFF.

The chain has TRBV20-1 and TRBJ2-2; checking the TCRdb D call of TRBD1 is not possible without DNA. The germline CDR1 and CDR2 sequences are DFQATT and SNEGSKA (reference sequence). CDR3 length: 15 amino acids. The CDR3 is CSASGGVTNTGELFF.